This T cell receptor (beta chain) was observed in a study of neurological immune-mediated disorders (dated by TCRdb to between 2017 and 2020). About the full investigation: Among the approximately 34 multiple sclerosis patients, around 31 had relapsing-remitting MS and 3 had secondary progressive MS. Longitudinal samples, technical triplicates and paired sorted CD4+ and CD8+ T-cell subsets, alongside PBMC samples, were included among the roughly 97 TCR-beta libraries. Peripheral blood TCR-beta repertoires from HTLV-I-associated myelopathy (HAM/TSP) patients, multiple sclerosis patients and healthy controls were compared by UMI-based sequencing. The cohort was made up of 65 to 75 subjects, consisting of about 14 HAM/TSP patients, around 35 multiple sclerosis patients and roughly 20 healthy controls.

For unsorted PBMC libraries, 2 million PBMCs were used after storage in RNAlater at -80 degrees C until RNA extraction. The multiple sclerosis patients were enrolled in a US clinical protocol that evaluated disease progression with magnetic resonance imaging. Peripheral blood underwent Ficoll-Hypaque density gradient centrifugation to isolate PBMCs, which were then cryopreserved in liquid nitrogen. The full study reports these points: In phylogenetic analysis, the repertoires of 18 of 34 MS patients grouped into a cluster of related CDR3 sequences, which suggests a possible signature at the repertoire level. No clinical or MRI features were associated with the MS cluster, and the authors said that larger cohorts are needed. Expanded clones from different subjects shared no identical CDR3 amino acid sequences, which suggests that TCR-beta repertoires were private in all groups. TCR clonal expansion was highest in HAM/TSP patients and lowest in MS patients, with MS patients falling below even healthy controls.

This clonotype was picked up many times. Its antigen remains unidentified. Per-nucleotide qualities are absent, and no much larger clonotype sits a single base away. V is cut by 2 bases and J by 4 bases, and the space between the germline ends is 7 bases. From cysteine to phenylalanine, the CDR3 is 13 amino acids long. The read is trimmed to its CDR3 DNA, 39 bases read in frame from base 1. CDR1 and CDR2 (SGHTA, FQGTGA) derive from the germline V gene. To synthesize cDNA, template-switch 5'RACE was performed with a primer carrying a 10-nucleotide random unique molecular identifier so that each TCR transcript was tagged. Over 180 million TCR-beta sequences, covering 15-18 subjects, were produced in each sequencing run. The RNeasy kit was used for extraction of total RNA. The KAPA Real-time Library Amplification kit was used to amplify TCR-beta VDJ regions with primers for the TCR constant region and the 5'RACE anchor. Sample indexes and Illumina adaptors were added in a first PCR, and a second PCR then increased library yield. The roughly 650 bp TCR product was size-selected on a 2% E-gel SizeSelection system after Ampure bead purification. Before pooling, libraries had their quality checked on a Bioanalyzer, their concentration measured with Qubit, and their quantity determined with the Kapa Library Quantification kit. An Illumina HiSeq 2500 was used to sequence the libraries paired-end at 2 x 150 bp. To increase sequence diversity, roughly 24-32% phiX was spiked into each library pool. Under the source paper's analysis protocol: Quality-filtered reads were processed with the UMI-based MiGEC pipeline, which removed over 75% of raw TCR sequences during error correction. IMGT germline references were used for alignment of VDJ genes, and clonotypes were defined by a unique CDR3 amino acid sequence together with V-J genes. Clonal expansion, Shannon diversity and CDR3 relatedness (CalcPairwiseDistances, ClusterSamples) were evaluated with VDJtools, and phylogenetic trees were built with CLCbio workbench. Using coefficient-of-variation modelling across technical triplicates, the study counted a clone as expanded if it had at least 8 unique UMIs. Starting from the raw public reads, TCRdb applied fastp trimming at Q25, assembled clones with MiXCR and retained in-frame beta chains. Every distinct CDR3 protein forms one entry, paired with its most common genes and DNA. The V and J calls come from TCRdb's annotation, not from the publication. For this sample there are approximately 38,000 distinct CDR3 sequences; 2.5% appear just once. About 2.4% of the sample comes from the top ten.

The specimen sequenced was PBMCs. The source is a man over 45 with multiple sclerosis. The V and J genes are TRBV7-3 and TRBJ2-3, with TRBD1 tentatively as D gene (5 bases match). The sequenced DNA: TGTGCCAGCAGCTTAGGGGCCGCAGATACGCAGTATTTT. This codes for CASSLGAADTQYF. Reference TRBV7-3 and TRBJ2-3 proteins supply the regions before and after the CDR3; the full variable domain is: GAGVSQTPSNKVTEKGKYVELRCDPISGHTALYWYRQSLGQGPEFLIYFQGTGAADDSGLPNDRFFAVRPEGSVSTLKIQRTERGDSAVYLCASSLGAADTQYFGPGTRLTVL.